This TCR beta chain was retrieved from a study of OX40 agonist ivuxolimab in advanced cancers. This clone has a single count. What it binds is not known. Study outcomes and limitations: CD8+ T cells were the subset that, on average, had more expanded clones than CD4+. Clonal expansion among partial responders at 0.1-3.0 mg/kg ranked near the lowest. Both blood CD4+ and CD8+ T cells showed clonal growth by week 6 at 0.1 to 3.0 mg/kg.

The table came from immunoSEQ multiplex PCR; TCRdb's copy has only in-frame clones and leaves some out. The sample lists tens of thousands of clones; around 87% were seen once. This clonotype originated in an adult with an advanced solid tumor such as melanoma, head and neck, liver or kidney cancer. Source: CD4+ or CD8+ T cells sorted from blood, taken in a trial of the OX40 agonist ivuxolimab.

CDR3 nucleotide sequence: TGCGCCAGCAGCCCCCCCGGGGCCAACGTCCTGACTTTC. This codes for CASSPPGANVLTF. The J gene is TRBJ2-6, the V gene TRBV4-1; D uncertain. The germline V gene has CDR1 MGHRA and CDR2 YSYEKL. Trimming removed 4 bases at V and 4 bases at J, with 5 bases between. The CDR3 runs 13 residues.